This entry lists 21 T cell receptor beta chains sequenced from one sample in a study of blood T cells in healthy people across ages. A second PCR of 7 to 11 cycles used a sample-barcoded 5' primer and a J-beta primer mix. TCRdb reanalysed the 5' RACE reads using MiXCR and keeps one entry per CDR3 protein. The sample includes about 1.8 million distinct CDR3 sequences, roughly 50% of them seen just once. The sequencing input was blood. These receptors all come from a middle-aged woman in good health.

J is TRBJ1-1 and V is TRBV5-5; D not resolved. There are 13 residues in the CDR3. Per germline, CDR1 SGHKS and CDR2 YYEKEE (reference sequence). V shed 5 bases and J shed 7 bases, with 15 bases lying between them. The CDR3 is CASREGLRLEAFF. The CDR3 DNA follows: TGTGCCAGCAGGGAAGGGTTGCGTCTTGAAGCTTTCTTT.

The rearrangement uses TRBV10-3 and TRBJ2-7, with D maybe TRBD2 (5 bases). The DNA end is more similar to TRBJ2-5, so the J call may be wrong. This CDR3 spans 13 amino acids. In germline, CDR1 is ENHRY, CDR2 SYGVKD. CDR3 loop: CAIKDSLAETQYF. Written as DNA, the CDR3 is TGTGCCATCAAGGACTCCTTAGCGGAGACCCAGTACTTC.

On this clonotype itself: A read error may account for a junction end that differs from germline. V gene TRBV27 combines with J gene TRBJ2-5, with D possibly TRBD1 on 6 matching bases. The germline CDR1 and CDR2 sequences are MNHEY and SMNVEV (reference sequence). This CDR3 contains 14 residues. Written as DNA, the CDR3 is TGTGCCAGCAATTTACGGACAGATCAAGAGACCCAGTACTTC. Protein sequence: CASNLRTDQETQYF.

The chain combines TRBV4-2 with TRBJ2-6, with D tentatively TRBD1 (5 bases). The CDR3 sequence is 18 residues long. Trimming removed 0 bases at V and 2 bases at J, with 14 bases between. Germline values: CDR1 LGHNA, CDR2 YNFKEQ. For the CDR3, the DNA is TGTGCCAGCAGCCAAGATCCCACAGGAGCTGCTGGGGCCAACGTCCTGACTTTC. Amino acids: CASSQDPTGAAGANVLTF.

Only one count was recorded for this clonotype. CDR3 sequence reads: CSASLISGDQETQFF. Written as DNA, the CDR3 is TGCAGTGCGTCGTTGATTAGCGGGGACCAAGAGACCCAGTTCTTC. The chain has TRBV20-1 and TRBJ2-5; 8 nucleotides align to TRBD2. The J call could be wrong; TRBJ2-1 is a better fit for the DNA end. CDR1 is DFQATT, CDR2 SNEGSKA, per germline (reference sequence). CDR3 length: 15 residues.

The CDR3 sequence is CASSLQGEDSPLHF. For the CDR3, the DNA is TGCGCCAGCAGCTTACAGGGAGAGGATTCACCCCTCCACTTT. This chain uses TRBV5-1 with TRBJ1-6; D may be TRBD1 (6 bases). Trimming pared 2 bases from V and 8 bases from J, leaving 11 bases between. CDR1 and CDR2 from the germline V gene are SGHRS and YFSETQ. This CDR3 contains 14 residues. Filled out from reference TRBV5-1 and TRBJ1-6, the complete variable domain reads KAGVTQTPRYLIKTRGQQVTLSCSPISGHRSVSWYQQTPGQGLQFLFEYFSETQRNKGNFPGRFSGRQFSNSRSEMNVSTLELGDSALYLCASSLQGEDSPLHFGNGTRLTVT.

J is TRBJ1-2 and V is TRBV4-3; 7 nucleotides align to TRBD1. This CDR3 is built from 15 residues. CDR1 is LGHNA, CDR2 YSLEER, per germline. V shed 0 bases and J 3 bases; nucleotides not matched to a gene: 4. The CDR3 region has the DNA TGCGCCAGCAGCCAAGATCTCGGGACAGACTATGGCTACACCTTC. This sequence encodes CASSQDLGTDYGYTF.

This clonotype was observed at least ten times. V and J are TRBV6-4 and TRBJ2-1, with 10 bases that match TRBD2. Germline trimming cut 0 bases from V and 6 bases from J; bases unmatched to any gene: 2. This CDR3 comprises 15 residues. The germline V gene encodes CDR1 MRHNA and CDR2 SNTAGT. The CDR3 region is CASSDSSGGANEQFF. For the CDR3, the DNA is TGTGCCAGCAGTGACTCAAGCGGGGGGGCCAATGAGCAGTTCTTC.

As to this clonotype: At one end the junction does not follow the germline gene, possibly because of a read error. The chain employs TRBV3-1 and TRBJ2-7; 9 positions agree with TRBD2. The CDR3 runs to 16 residues. Germline V gene lookup returns CDR1 LGHDT and CDR2 YNNKEL (reference sequence). The CDR3 DNA is TGTGCCAGCGGCCACTCGCCGGGGACTAGCAGGTACGAGCAGTACTTC. This sequence encodes CASGHSPGTSRYEQYF.

The table lists this clonotype with a count of one. The rearrangement uses TRBV6-2 or TRBV6-3 and TRBJ2-7; no reliable D call. This CDR3 contains 11 residues. Germline V gene sequence: CDR1 MNHEY, CDR2 SVGEGT. Trimming took 3 bases from V and 8 from J, leaving 8 bases between them. This CDR3 reads CASSYWRQQYF. CDR3 nucleotide sequence: TGTGCCAGCAGTTATTGGAGACAGCAGTACTTC.

The chain couples TRBV28 to TRBJ1-1; TRBD1 might be the D (5 bases). Trimming shortened V by 4 bases and J by 0 bases, and 15 bases separated the two germline ends. CDR3 length: 16 amino acids. From germline, CDR1 is MDHEN and CDR2 SYDVKM. In nucleotides, the CDR3 is TGTGCCAGCAGTTCTGAGCAGGGTATAATGAACACTGAAGCTTTCTTT. As protein: CASSSEQGIMNTEAFF.

The V gene is TRBV7-9, the J gene TRBJ2-5, with D possibly matching TRBD1 (8 bases). Trimming took off 6 bases at V and 5 bases at J, with 16 bases between the two ends. CDR1 is SEHNR and CDR2 is FQNEAQ in the germline V gene (reference sequence). CDR3 length: 14 amino acids. CDR3 coding DNA: TGTGCCAGCAGTACAGGGGGGGCCAGGGAGACCCAGTACTTC. It is translated as CASSTGGARETQYF.

This clonotype was seen a handful of times. The chain is built from TRBV28 and TRBJ2-5; perhaps D is TRBD1 or TRBD2 (5 bases each). The V end was cut by 6 bases, the J end by 3 bases, with 11 bases between. Germline CDR1 and CDR2: MDHEN and SYDVKM. The CDR3 spans 13 residues. The chain's CDR3 is CASRGTPEETQYF. DNA for the CDR3: TGTGCCAGCAGGGGGACCCCGGAAGAGACCCAGTACTTC.

This clonotype has a handful of counts. The chain carries TRBV7-8 and TRBJ2-5; the D gene could be TRBD1 or TRBD2 (6 bases each). Germline loops: CDR1 SGHVS, CDR2 FQNEAQ. CDR3 length equals 15 residues. Deletions cut 1 base from V and 3 bases from J, with 12 bases between. This CDR3 reads CASSLEGGGEETQYF. Written as DNA, the CDR3 is TGTGCCAGCAGCTTAGAAGGAGGGGGAGAAGAGACCCAGTACTTC.

The rearrangement links TRBV2 to TRBJ1-5; D possibly corresponds to TRBD1 (5 bases). This CDR3 has 15 amino acids. The V gene's germline CDR1 is SNHLY and CDR2 FYNNEI. The V gene lost 6 bases and the J gene lost 4 bases, with 16 bases spanning the gap. DNA of the CDR3: TGTGCCAGCAGCGAGCTTCCAGGGTTAAATCAGCCCCAGCATTTT. It encodes CASSELPGLNQPQHF.

The chain carries TRBV20-1 and TRBJ2-3, with D tentatively TRBD1 or TRBD2 (6 bases each). Trimming took off 5 bases at V and 4 bases at J, with 13 bases between the two ends. The CDR3 has 13 amino acids. Germline loops: CDR1 DFQATT, CDR2 SNEGSKA (reference sequence). The CDR3 sequence is CSAPAGGSDTQYF. The CDR3 bases are TGCAGTGCTCCCGCCGGGGGCTCAGATACGCAGTATTTT.

This sequence joins TRBV27 and TRBJ2-1; 10 positions agree with TRBD1. Trimming at V came to 6 bases and at J to 3 bases, leaving 11 bases not matched to a gene. The CDR3 consists of 17 residues. Germline V lookup: CDR1 MNHEY, CDR2 SMNVEV (reference sequence). CDR3 sequence: CASRIIFGTGVYNEQFF. CDR3 sequence (DNA): TGTGCCAGCAGAATAATTTTCGGGACAGGGGTCTACAATGAGCAGTTCTTC.

The genes are TRBV27 and TRBJ2-4, with D perhaps being TRBD1 or TRBD2 (5 bases each). The J call may be wrong; the DNA end is better matched by TRBJ2-7. This CDR3 is built from 16 residues. The germline gives CDR1 MNHEY, CDR2 SMNVEV (reference sequence). This chain's CDR3 is CASSPRLGVKSYEQYF. The CDR3 coding sequence is TGTGCCAGCAGTCCCCGGTTGGGGGTGAAATCCTACGAGCAGTACTTC.

The chain uses TRBV9 and TRBJ2-5, with D maybe TRBD1 (6 bases). Trimming took off 0 bases at V and 0 bases at J, with 9 bases between the two ends. The CDR3 length is 15 residues. In germline, CDR1 is SGDLS, CDR2 YYNGEE. This CDR3 reads CASSVEGTNQETQYF. DNA for the CDR3: TGTGCCAGCAGCGTAGAGGGGACAAACCAAGAGACCCAGTACTTC.

The V call is TRBV20-1, the J call TRBJ1-6; D not certain. CDR3 length equals 15 residues. In germline, CDR1 is DFQATT, CDR2 SNEGSKA (reference sequence). The V end was cut by 3 bases, the J end by 12 bases, with 21 bases between. CDR3 coding DNA: TGCAGTGCTAGTCGAGACGGCGCCTATTGGGGACCCCTCCACTTT. Its protein is CSASRDGAYWGPLHF.

The chain links TRBV9 to TRBJ2-1; 8 nucleotides line up with TRBD2. Germline-derived CDR1 and CDR2 are SGDLS and YYNGEE. There are 15 residues in the CDR3. J gave up 6 bases and V 2 bases, and 7 bases lay outside the gene matches. The CDR3 loop is CASSVGSGGPNEQFF. The DNA for the CDR3 is TGTGCCAGCAGCGTGGGAAGCGGGGGTCCCAATGAGCAGTTCTTC. Looking up the rest from reference TRBV9 and TRBJ2-1 gives the full variable domain: DSGVTQTPKHLITATGQRVTLRCSPRSGDLSVYWYQQSLDQGLQFLIQYYNGEERAKGNILERFSAQQFPDLHSELNLSSLELGDSALYFCASSVGSGGPNEQFFGPGTRLTVL.